The 11 T cell receptor beta chains below all came from one sample that was sequenced in a study of T cell responses to AZD1222 COVID-19 vaccine. Assay: immunoSEQ multiplex PCR; the TCRdb copy retains only in-frame clones and omits some. The table lists nearly 100,000 clones, about 88% of them singletons, with 2.8% in the top ten. The sample was peripheral blood, taken on day 0 of AZD1222 vaccination. The receptors stem from an adult in good health.

The chain couples TRBV4-1 to TRBJ2-7; D remains ambiguous. The CDR3 contains 14 residues. Trimming shortened V by 3 bases and J by 2 bases, and 11 bases separated the two germline ends. Germline CDR1 and CDR2: MGHRA and YSYEKL. The CDR3 DNA reads TGCGCCAGCAGCCAGGTCTCGGGTGCCTACGAGCAGTACTTC. Translation: CASSQVSGAYEQYF.

The chain is built from TRBV19 and TRBJ2-3; a possible D gene is TRBD1 (7 bases). The germline V gene has CDR1 LNHDA and CDR2 SQIVND (reference sequence). The germline V and J ends were trimmed by 6 bases and 2 bases, with 18 bases remaining between them. The CDR3 consists of 16 residues. The CDR3: CASSVDRAGNTDTQYF. CDR3 nucleotide sequence: TGTGCCAGTAGCGTCGACAGGGCGGGAAACACAGATACGCAGTATTTT.

This clone showed up just once. The V and J genes are TRBV3-1 (or the pseudogene TRBV3-2) and TRBJ2-7; possibly TRBD2 for D (6 bases). V was cut by 3 bases and J by 1 base, with 13 bases left in between. Germline CDR1 LGHDT, CDR2 YNNKEL (reference sequence). The CDR3 is made up of 15 amino acids. DNA for the CDR3: TGTGCCAGCAGCCAGGAGGACTACCATTCCTACGAGCAGTACTTC. Translated, it gives CASSQEDYHSYEQYF.

This sequence joins TRBV3-1 (or the pseudogene TRBV3-2) and TRBJ1-2, with 10 bases that match TRBD1. Trimming at V came to 4 bases and at J to 1 base, leaving 3 bases not matched to a gene. CDR1 is LGHDT, CDR2 YNNKEL, per germline (reference sequence). This CDR3 comprises 15 residues. The CDR3 sequence: CASSRGTGDNYGYTF. The CDR3 nucleotides read TGTGCCAGCAGCCGGGGGACAGGGGATAACTATGGCTACACCTTC.

In the case of this clone: Other nucleotide sequences from this sample produce the same CDR3. This chain uses TRBV5-6 with TRBJ1-1; no definite D call. Germline V gives CDR1 SGHDT, CDR2 YYEEEE. Trimming pared 0 bases from V and 5 bases from J, leaving 8 bases between. The CDR3 runs to 13 residues. This CDR3 reads CASSLGGSTEAFF. The CDR3 DNA reads as TGTGCCAGCAGCTTGGGGGGTTCAACTGAAGCTTTCTTT.

The J gene is TRBJ2-1, the V gene TRBV20-1; 12 bases align to TRBD2. Trimming removed 3 bases from V and 12 bases from J; junction bases left unmatched: 0. This CDR3 comprises 11 residues. Germline CDR1 is DFQATT and CDR2 is SNEGSKA (reference sequence). The CDR3 loop reads CSARTSGGQFF. The CDR3 DNA sequence: TGCAGTGCTAGGACTAGCGGGGGGCAGTTCTTC.

The V and J genes are TRBV3-1 (or the pseudogene TRBV3-2) and TRBJ1-5; D unclear. This CDR3 is built from 15 residues. V lost 0 bases, J lost 4 bases, and 10 bases lay in between. Germline CDR1 LGHDT, CDR2 YNNKEL (reference sequence). The DNA of the CDR3 is TGTGCCAGCAGCCAAGAACTGGCGGGGAATCAGCCCCAGCATTTT. Its protein product is CASSQELAGNQPQHF.

The J gene is TRBJ2-3, the V gene TRBV9, with D possibly TRBD1 on 5 matching bases. Trimming left V 0 bases short and J 0 bases short, with 11 bases between. Germline V lookup: CDR1 SGDLS, CDR2 YYNGEE. The CDR3 runs to 16 residues. Here the CDR3 reads CASSVGDSASTDTQYF. CDR3 DNA: TGTGCCAGCAGCGTAGGTGACAGCGCAAGCACAGATACGCAGTATTTT.

The chain is built from TRBV7-9 and TRBJ1-4; TRBD1 is a possible D gene (6 bases). CDR1 and CDR2 (germline): SEHNR, FQNEAQ (reference sequence). V was trimmed by 2 bases and J by 6 bases, leaving 16 bases between them. The CDR3 has 16 residues. The CDR3 sequence: CASSLPERGAYEKLFF. The CDR3 DNA reads TGTGCCAGCAGCTTACCCGAGCGGGGGGCATATGAAAAACTGTTTTTT.

This clone was recorded only once. The V call is TRBV6-4, the J call TRBJ2-1; 11 bases are a match to TRBD2. This CDR3 is built from 15 residues. Unmatched junction bases numbered 1, after V lost 0 bases and J lost 6 bases. Germline CDR1 is MRHNA and CDR2 is SNTAGT. CDR3 protein: CASSDSSGGANEQFF. In DNA form, the CDR3 reads TGTGCCAGCAGTGACTCTAGCGGGGGGGCCAATGAGCAGTTCTTC.

The J gene is TRBJ2-1, the V gene TRBV19; 11 nucleotides match TRBD2. V was clipped by 1 base and J by 3 bases; unmatched bases: 11. CDR3 size: 19 residues. Germline V gene data show CDR1 as LNHDA and CDR2 as SQIVND (reference sequence). The CDR3 DNA reads as TGTGCCAGTAGTATAGGGTTGACTAGCGGGGTAACTAACTACAATGAGCAGTTCTTC. This translates into CASSIGLTSGVTNYNEQFF.